A single sample is the source of the 31 T cell receptor beta chains below, sequenced in a study of OX40 agonist ivuxolimab in advanced cancers. Here immunoSEQ multiplex PCR was the method, and the copy in TCRdb shows in-frame clones only, minus some. The table records around 72,000 clones, 70% to 90% of them present only once. Specimen: CD4+ or CD8+ T cells sorted from blood, collected in a trial of the OX40 agonist ivuxolimab. These receptors were collected from an adult with an advanced solid tumor such as melanoma, head and neck, liver or kidney cancer.

The chain joins TRBV6-4 to TRBJ1-2; D is unclear. The CDR3 sequence is 13 residues long. Germline V gene sequence: CDR1 MRHNA, CDR2 SNTAGT. Trimming removed 6 bases from V and 2 bases from J, with 10 bases in between. The CDR3 region is CASSVGQNYGYTF. The CDR3 nucleotides are TGTGCCAGCAGCGTGGGCCAGAACTATGGCTACACCTTC.

This clone was counted only a few times. This chain connects TRBV7-9 to TRBJ1-2; D may be TRBD1 (5 bases). The germline V gene has CDR1 SEHNR and CDR2 FQNEAQ (reference sequence). The V gene lost 4 bases and the J gene lost 0 bases, with 18 bases spanning the gap. The CDR3 is 17 residues long. The CDR3 nucleotides are TGTGCCAGCAGCTCCTCGGGGCCCGCCCGCCCTAACTATGGCTACACCTTC. Residues: CASSSSGPARPNYGYTF.

This clone was seen once. CDR3 sequence (DNA): TGTGCCAGCAGACGCAGTGGGGCTTCGCACGAGCAGTACTTC. This translates into CASRRSGASHEQYF. The V gene is TRBV6-5, the J gene TRBJ2-7; possible D gene TRBD1, 5 bases. Germline-derived CDR1 and CDR2 are MNHEY and SVGAGI. V lost 6 bases to trimming and J lost 5 bases, with 17 bases between them. CDR3 length: 14 residues.

The V and J genes are TRBV28 and TRBJ2-7; D is unclear. V lost 5 bases, J lost 3 bases, and 5 bases lay in between. CDR3 length: 11 amino acids. Per germline, CDR1 MDHEN and CDR2 SYDVKM. CDR3 sequence (DNA): TGTGCCAGCAGTACCATCTACGAGCAGTACTTC. It encodes CASSTIYEQYF.

V gene TRBV5-1 combines with J gene TRBJ2-1; D unclear. Trimming cost V 0 bases and J 4 bases, with 11 bases left between them. The CDR3 consists of 15 residues. CDR1 SGHRS and CDR2 YFSETQ come from the germline V gene. The CDR3 bases are TGCGCCAGCAGCTTGGAGACCCGCTTATACAATGAGCAGTTCTTC. This gives the protein CASSLETRLYNEQFF. The entire variable domain, with the rest obtained from reference TRBV5-1 and TRBJ2-1, is as follows: KAGVTQTPRYLIKTRGQQVTLSCSPISGHRSVSWYQQTPGQGLQFLFEYFSETQRNKGNFPGRFSGRQFSNSRSEMNVSTLELGDSALYLCASSLETRLYNEQFFGPGTRLTVL.

The chain recombines TRBV6-6 with TRBJ1-5; D not certain. Trimming shortened V by 8 bases and J by 0 bases, and 11 bases separated the two germline ends. CDR1 and CDR2 (germline): MNHNY, SVGAGI (reference sequence). The CDR3 totals 14 residues. CDR3 nucleotide sequence: TGTGCCAGCGGGCGTGTCGATAGCAATCAGCCCCAGCATTTT. It translates to CASGRVDSNQPQHF.

This clone was detected only once. The chain uses TRBV7-9 and TRBJ2-5, with D possibly being TRBD1 (6 bases). This CDR3 is 13 amino acids long. The V end lost 3 bases, the J end lost 3 bases, and 8 bases lay between the germline ends. Germline V gene data show CDR1 as SEHNR and CDR2 as FQNEAQ (reference sequence). Here the CDR3 DNA reads TGTGCCAGCAGCTTTAACAGGGAAGAGACCCAGTACTTC. It encodes CASSFNREETQYF. Together with reference TRBV7-9 and TRBJ2-5, the CDR3 gives the full variable domain: DTGVSQNPRHKITKRGQNVTFRCDPISEHNRLYWYRQTLGQGPEFLTYFQNEAQLEKSRLLSDRFSAERPKGSFSTLEIQRTEQGDSAMYLCASSFNREETQYFGPGTRLLVL.

This chain joins TRBV6-1 and TRBJ1-2; tentative D call: TRBD1 (5 bases). Germline lookup yields CDR1 MNHNS and CDR2 SASEGT. V was cut by 3 bases and J by 5 bases, with 16 bases left in between. The CDR3 loop spans 15 amino acids. Written as DNA, the CDR3 is TGTGCCAGCAGTGACGGGAACAGGCGAACTTATGGCTACACCTTC. It codes for CASSDGNRRTYGYTF.

V is TRBV28 and J is TRBJ2-7; the D is unclear. V was pared by 5 bases and J by 3 bases, with 14 bases between. Looked up from germline, CDR1 is MDHEN and CDR2 is SYDVKM. This CDR3 is 14 amino acids long. This chain's CDR3 is CASSPSARRYEQYF. For the CDR3, the DNA is TGTGCCAGCAGTCCCTCCGCCCGGCGCTACGAGCAGTACTTC.

V usage is TRBV18 and J usage is TRBJ2-7, with 8 bases fitting TRBD2. Germline V CDR1 and CDR2: KGHSH, LQKENI. CDR3 length: 14 residues. Trimming at V came to 4 bases and at J to 5 bases, leaving 7 bases not matched to a gene. CDR3 sequence reads: CASSLGRRGDEQYF. Here the CDR3 DNA reads TGTGCCAGCTCACTGGGACGGCGGGGGGACGAGCAGTACTTC. The full variable domain, completed using reference TRBV18 and TRBJ2-7, is NAGVMQNPRHLVRRRGQEARLRCSPMKGHSHVYWYRQLPEEGLKFMVYLQKENIIDESGMPKERFSAEFPKEGPSILRIQQVVRGDSAAYFCASSLGRRGDEQYFGPGTRLTVT.

The CDR3 coding sequence is TGTGCCAGCAGTTTTGTCGGGACAGGGGGGGGCTACACCTTC. This codes for CASSFVGTGGGYTF. The chain has TRBV28 and TRBJ1-2; 11 positions match TRBD1. The germline V gene has CDR1 MDHEN and CDR2 SYDVKM. V was pared by 3 bases and J by 8 bases, with 5 bases of the junction left unmatched. The CDR3 has 14 amino acids.

The chain couples TRBV5-1 to TRBJ2-3; no firm D call. This CDR3 has 14 residues. The germline V gene has CDR1 SGHRS and CDR2 YFSETQ. V lost 4 bases to trimming and J lost 5 bases, with 14 bases between them. CDR3 bases: TGCGCCAGCAGCAACCCTCAGATTGTAGATACGCAGTATTTT. The encoded protein is CASSNPQIVDTQYF.

Here the CDR3 reads CASFRGDYNEQFF. The CDR3 nucleotides read TGTGCCAGTTTCAGGGGGGATTACAATGAGCAGTTCTTC. V usage is TRBV28 and J usage is TRBJ2-1; TRBD1 might be the D (7 bases). The germline V gene encodes CDR1 MDHEN and CDR2 SYDVKM. CDR3 length: 13 amino acids. Trimming left V 9 bases short and J 4 bases short, with 13 bases between.

The sample holds a few counts of this clone. The V gene is TRBV10-1, the J gene TRBJ2-1, with 7 positions matching TRBD2. Losses at the gene ends were 9 bases for V and 3 bases for J; bases not matched to a gene: 8. The CDR3 spans 14 residues. CDR1 is WNHNN, CDR2 SYGVQD, per germline (reference sequence). The CDR3: CARRWRECYNEQFF. DNA for the CDR3: TGCGCCAGACGGTGGCGGGAGTGCTACAATGAGCAGTTCTTC.

V and J are TRBV7-9 and TRBJ1-3; 8 nucleotides match TRBD1. Trimming cost V 0 bases and J 4 bases; bases outside gene matches: 2. This CDR3 is built from 15 residues. The germline V gene has CDR1 SEHNR and CDR2 FQNEAQ (reference sequence). This CDR3 reads CASSLARGQGNTIYF. DNA of the CDR3: TGTGCCAGCAGCTTAGCCAGGGGGCAAGGAAACACCATATATTTT.

In DNA form, the CDR3 reads TGTGCCAGCAGTCCCCCTAGGTATGGCTACACCTTC. Translation gives CASSPPRYGYTF. This chain links TRBV28 with TRBJ1-2; D is uncertain. The CDR3 is made up of 12 amino acids. CDR1 and CDR2 from the germline V gene are MDHEN and SYDVKM. The V gene lost 5 bases and the J gene lost 5 bases, with 9 bases spanning the gap.

The chain employs TRBV18 and TRBJ2-5; 10 nucleotides agree with TRBD1. V dropped 5 bases and J dropped 4; count of bases not matched to a gene: 4. This CDR3 comprises 14 residues. The germline V gene encodes CDR1 KGHSH and CDR2 LQKENI. CDR3 DNA: TGTGCCAGCTCATCAGGACAGGGGGTAGAGACCCAGTACTTC. It codes for CASSSGQGVETQYF.

This chain links TRBV6-4 with TRBJ1-5, with 12 bases aligning to TRBD1. Germline-derived CDR1 and CDR2 are MRHNA and SNTAGT. V gave up 9 bases and J gave up 4 bases; unmatched junction bases: 10. This CDR3 has 16 amino acids. The DNA of the CDR3 is TGTGCCAGTCCGGGACAGGGGGCCCACAAGAATCAGCCCCAGCATTTT. Translation: CASPGQGAHKNQPQHF.

The chain is built from TRBV6-6 and TRBJ2-7; 9 nucleotides line up with TRBD2. Germline V gives CDR1 MNHNY, CDR2 SVGAGI (reference sequence). Trimming at V came to 7 bases and at J to 4 bases, leaving 5 bases not matched to a gene. CDR3 size: 13 residues. CDR3 protein: CASISRGGYEQYF. The CDR3 bases are TGTGCCAGCATTTCGCGGGGGGGTTACGAGCAGTACTTC.

The gene calls are TRBV18 and TRBJ2-1; TRBD2 aligns across 8 bases. The CDR3 is 15 residues long. Per the germline V gene, CDR1 is KGHSH and CDR2 is LQKENI. V trimming: 3 bases; J trimming: 5 bases; junction bases outside the gene matches: 6. The chain's CDR3 is CASSPPAGADNEQFF. CDR3 nucleotide sequence: TGTGCCAGCTCACCCCCAGCGGGAGCTGACAATGAGCAGTTCTTC.

J is TRBJ2-5 and V is TRBV10-3; 10 bases line up with TRBD1. The J call is uncertain, as TRBJ2-7 better fits the DNA end. Germline lookup yields CDR1 ENHRY and CDR2 SYGVKD. The CDR3 sequence is 15 residues long. CDR3: CAISSGQGSSYEQYF. CDR3 bases: TGTGCCATCAGTTCGGGACAGGGGTCCTCCTACGAGCAGTACTTC.

This chain links TRBV6-5 with TRBJ2-2; the match to TRBD1 covers 8 bases. J was trimmed by 3 bases and V by 5 bases; bases with no gene match: 5. The CDR3 is made up of 15 amino acids. Germline V gene data show CDR1 as MNHEY and CDR2 as SVGAGI. The CDR3 DNA follows: TGTGCCAGCAGTACCGGGACAGGTGACACCGGGGAGCTGTTTTTT. Translation gives CASSTGTGDTGELFF.

This clone has a single count. This chain joins TRBV5-1 and TRBJ1-1; no clear D gene. This CDR3 is built from 15 residues. In germline, CDR1 is SGHRS, CDR2 YFSETQ. Trimming shortened V by 0 bases and J by 5 bases, and 14 bases separated the two germline ends. CDR3 region: CASSLGFGVATEAFF. The CDR3, as DNA: TGCGCCAGCAGCTTGGGTTTCGGGGTGGCAACTGAAGCTTTCTTT.

V gene TRBV5-1 combines with J gene TRBJ2-2, with TRBD1 matching over 10 bases. This CDR3 region has 16 residues. V lost 4 bases and J lost 6; bases outside the gene matches: 9. CDR1 and CDR2 (germline): SGHRS, YFSETQ. In nucleotides, the CDR3 is TGCGCCAGCAGCCCCTTTGGGACAGGGGAAGCCGGGGAGCTGTTTTTT. It yields the protein CASSPFGTGEAGELFF.

This clone was counted only a few times. The chain is built from TRBV5-1 and TRBJ2-7, with D possibly being TRBD1 or TRBD2 (6 bases each). Trimming pared 4 bases from V and 1 base from J, leaving 18 bases between. From germline, CDR1 is SGHRS and CDR2 YFSETQ. The CDR3 has 16 residues. CDR3 protein: CASSEGPLGGSYEQYF. CDR3 sequence (DNA): TGCGCCAGCAGCGAGGGCCCCCTAGGGGGGTCCTACGAGCAGTACTTC. Using reference TRBV5-1 and TRBJ2-7 for the parts outside the CDR3, the full variable domain is KAGVTQTPRYLIKTRGQQVTLSCSPISGHRSVSWYQQTPGQGLQFLFEYFSETQRNKGNFPGRFSGRQFSNSRSEMNVSTLELGDSALYLCASSEGPLGGSYEQYFGPGTRLTVT.

The rearrangement uses TRBV5-1 and TRBJ2-7, with 12 bases aligning to TRBD1. The CDR3 extends over 15 amino acids. Germline loops: CDR1 SGHRS, CDR2 YFSETQ. V dropped 4 bases and J dropped 2; count of bases not matched to a gene: 4. The CDR3 here is CASSEGQGATYEQYF. CDR3 nucleotide sequence: TGCGCCAGCAGCGAGGGACAGGGGGCTACCTACGAGCAGTACTTC.

This clone was detected once. The genes are TRBV7-9 and TRBJ2-3, with D maybe TRBD2 (5 bases). V lost 8 bases and J lost 0, with 12 bases in between. The CDR3 sequence is 14 residues long. Germline-derived CDR1 and CDR2 are SEHNR and FQNEAQ (reference sequence). CDR3 sequence reads: CASRRLSSTDTQYF. CDR3 in DNA: TGTGCCAGCCGGAGGCTTTCCAGCACAGATACGCAGTATTTT.

V and J are TRBV19 and TRBJ2-1; possibly TRBD1 for D (6 bases). Germline V gene sequence: CDR1 LNHDA, CDR2 SQIVND (reference sequence). Between the trimmed V and J ends, which lost 0 bases and 0 bases, there was a span of 9 bases. The CDR3 has 16 residues. DNA for the CDR3: TGTGCCAGTAGTATAGATCCACAGGGCTCCTACAATGAGCAGTTCTTC. This codes for CASSIDPQGSYNEQFF. The variable domain in full, completed from reference TRBV19 and TRBJ2-1, reads DGGITQSPKYLFRKEGQNVTLSCEQNLNHDAMYWYRQDPGQGLRLIYYSQIVNDFQKGDIAEGYSVSREKKESFPLTVTSAQKNPTAFYLCASSIDPQGSYNEQFFGPGTRLTVL.

The chain links TRBV28 to TRBJ1-1, with 8 positions matching TRBD1. The CDR3 extends over 13 amino acids. The V gene end was trimmed by 7 bases and the J gene end by 4 bases; junction bases not matched to a gene: 5. CDR1 MDHEN and CDR2 SYDVKM come from the germline V gene. CDR3 sequence reads: CASNTGGITEAFF. The CDR3 bases are TGTGCCAGCAATACAGGGGGGATCACTGAAGCTTTCTTT.

The chain joins TRBV5-1 to TRBJ2-3; D gene ambiguous. Per the germline V gene, CDR1 is SGHRS and CDR2 is YFSETQ. V dropped 4 bases and J dropped 3 bases, with 12 bases sitting between them. This CDR3 is built from 14 residues. CDR3 bases: TGCGCCAGCAGCCTACGAGTGGGGACAGATACGCAGTATTTT. Its translation is CASSLRVGTDTQYF.

The V and J genes are TRBV11-2 and TRBJ2-5; 16 bases are shared with TRBD2. The V gene end was trimmed by 5 bases and the J gene end by 4 bases; junction bases not matched to a gene: 13. CDR1 is SGHAT, CDR2 FQNNGV, per germline. The length of the CDR3 is 19 residues. CDR3 nucleotide sequence: TGTGCCAGCAGCACTCCGGGACTAGCGGGAGGGGGTCCCCGAGAGACCCAGTACTTC. Translating gives CASSTPGLAGGGPRETQYF.